This T cell receptor beta chain derives from a study of graft-versus-host responses after intestinal transplantation (dated by TCRdb to about 2021). For the study in its entirety: Multivisceral, liver-intestinal, or isolated intestinal transplants were received by the recipients. Donor T cell macrochimerism was defined as a peak of at least 4% donor T cells among recipient peripheral blood mononuclear cells. Alloreactive clones were identified by sequencing pre-transplant mixed lymphocyte reaction products and comparing them with unstimulated pre-transplant donor and recipient T cells. Of the roughly 25 intestinal transplant recipients enrolled in the cohort, one of whom was a retransplant, 3 patients without pretransplant specimens were excluded. Every recipient was given anti-thymocyte globulin induction, followed by about three years of maintenance tacrolimus and steroids. Bulk TCR-beta CDR3 sequencing was used to track graft-versus-host and host-versus-graft alloreactive T cell clones in the graft, circulation and bone marrow after intestinal transplantation. Samples from a few later patients were sequenced in-house on an Illumina MiSeq with MiXCR processing rather than by the commercial service. Results and caveats for the whole study, not just this receptor: The conclusions were limited by the relatively low number and heterogeneity of the intestinal transplant patients. Early after transplant, peak levels of circulating GvH clones were found to be associated with declines in HvG clones. GvH clones turned up in recipient bone marrow, with some appearing earlier in ileal mucosa or blood, a pattern consistent with an intestinal mucosal origin. In patients with donor T cell macrochimerism, the allografts had high GvH to HvG T cell clonal ratios.

In regard to this clone: The specificity of this receptor is unknown. The record has no base qualities; no much larger clone is one base away.

Blood samples were collected up to 4 times in the first month after transplant and then at least monthly when available. V drops 0 bases and J drops 5 bases, leaving 14 bases in between. The germline V gene gives CDR1 as SGDLS and CDR2 as YYNGEE. The CDR3 runs 15 amino acids, cysteine and phenylalanine included. The kept DNA is CDR3 alone, 45 bases in frame from the first base. Library creation used the immunoSEQ multiplex PCR assay. Adaptive Biotechnologies carried out high-throughput TCR-beta CDR3 sequencing of genomic DNA for most patients. The original pipeline was this. TCR sequencing data for roughly 17 patients were retrieved from Adaptive's ImmunoSEQ software; a few other patients were processed with MiXCR and VDJtools. CDR3 nucleotide sequences shared between donor and recipient were removed because their origin could not be assigned. At least 2-fold expansion over unstimulated cells and a minimum CFSE-low frequency of 0.002% (template counts) or 0.001% (read counts) were required for clones to be classified as alloreactive. Clones detected in sequenced pre-transplant spleen, lymph node, or MLR CFSE-low populations of the donor or recipient were defined as mappable. Cumulative frequency of alloreactive clones was calculated as a percentage of all sequences weighted by copy number. The table comes from immuneACCESS by way of TCRdb, which keeps in-frame sequences with V and J called. Part of the clones is missing from these tables; in studies checked, under half for an unresolved V gene and the rest for unknown reasons. The V and J calls and clone size come from that table; D and trimming were worked out from the DNA. The sample table lists approximately 19,000 clones, almost 85% of them with a count of one. 1.5% to 2% of the sample comes from the top ten.

Source: PBMCs, taken 14 days after transplant. Recombination linked TRBV9 to TRBJ1-1; the D region possibly corresponds to TRBD1 (6 bases align). This clonotype was obtained from a human patient who received an intestinal transplant, so some T cells may come from the graft donor. The CDR3 region: CASSVDSRGRTEAFF. In nucleotide form, the sequence is TGTGCCAGCAGCGTAGACTCCAGGGGAAGGACTGAAGCTTTCTTT.